Below are 30 T cell receptor beta chains sequenced from a single sample in a study of T cell repertoires in cytomegalovirus infection. The antigens these receptors bind are not known. TCRdb itself ran the reads through MiXCR, one entry per CDR3 protein. This table holds 650,000 to 850,000 distinct CDR3 sequences, approximately 32% found once. Here the sequenced sample was cultured CD8+ T cells from PBMCs, taken from culture after CMV antigen stimulation. These receptors were collected from a human donor in good health (CMV status not recorded). Some clones in this sample may be carry-over from other donors' samples.

This chain connects TRBV12-3 or TRBV12-4 to TRBJ1-5, with D unclear. V dropped 1 base and J dropped 10 bases, with 11 bases sitting between them. The CDR3 is made up of 13 amino acids. This CDR3 reads CASSLGLSYPQHF. CDR3 bases: TGTGCCAGCAGTTTAGGGCTATCGTATCCCCAGCATTTT.

The table lists this clonotype with many counts. The genes are TRBV27 and TRBJ2-5; D remains unclear. The germline gives CDR1 MNHEY, CDR2 SMNVEV (reference sequence). V lost 6 bases and J lost 4, with 12 bases in between. The CDR3 spans 13 residues. This chain's CDR3 is CASSPRPRETQYF. In DNA, the CDR3 is TGTGCCAGCAGCCCCCGGCCCCGAGAGACCCAGTACTTC.

This clonotype was recorded at least ten times. This chain uses TRBV7-9 with TRBJ1-2; 7 bases map to TRBD1. This CDR3 comprises 15 residues. Unmatched junction bases numbered 2, after V lost 1 base and J lost 0 bases. From germline, CDR1 is SEHNR and CDR2 FQNEAQ (reference sequence). For the CDR3, the DNA is TGTGCCAGCAGCTTAGGACAGGGAGCTAACTATGGCTACACCTTC. As protein: CASSLGQGANYGYTF.

This chain joins TRBV6-2 or TRBV6-3 and TRBJ1-1, with 9 bases lining up with TRBD1. CDR1 is MNHEY and CDR2 is SVGEGT in the germline V gene. The CDR3 has 16 amino acids. The ends lost 2 bases at V and 0 bases at J; junction bases unmatched: 4. CDR3 loop: CASSYPGQGLNTEAFF. The CDR3 DNA is TGTGCCAGCAGTTACCCGGGACAGGGTTTGAACACTGAAGCTTTCTTT.

CDR3 sequence: CASSYWLAGGQETQYF. Written as DNA, the CDR3 is TGTGCCAGCAGTTACTGGTTAGCGGGGGGGCAAGAGACCCAGTACTTC. The chain joins TRBV6-6 to TRBJ2-5; TRBD2 aligns across 11 bases. This CDR3 has 16 residues. Germline trimming cut 1 base from V and 2 bases from J; bases unmatched to any gene: 3. CDR1 and CDR2 (germline): MNHNY, SVGAGI (reference sequence).

This clonotype has just a few counts. The chain combines TRBV6-1 with TRBJ1-5; D uncertain. Germline loops: CDR1 MNHNS, CDR2 SASEGT. The CDR3 is made up of 10 amino acids. The V end was cut by 5 bases, the J end by 16 bases, with 12 bases between. The CDR3 nucleotides are TGTGCCAGCAGTCCAAAAAGGGATCATTTT. It yields the protein CASSPKRDHF.

This clonotype was detected only a few times. V is TRBV28 and J is TRBJ2-3; a possible D gene is TRBD2 (7 bases). This CDR3 spans 20 amino acids. Trimming removed 5 bases at V and 3 bases at J, with 30 bases between. Germline V gives CDR1 MDHEN, CDR2 SYDVKM. The DNA for the CDR3 is TGTGCCAGCAGTCCCTACACTATAGGCGGGGGCTCTGTGGGAACAGATACGCAGTATTTT. Encoded protein: CASSPYTIGGGSVGTDTQYF.

The chain carries TRBV20-1 and TRBJ2-1; D might be TRBD2 (6 bases). The germline V gene encodes CDR1 DFQATT and CDR2 SNEGSKA (reference sequence). The CDR3 spans 15 residues. The V gene lost 0 bases and the J gene lost 4 bases, with 13 bases spanning the gap. The CDR3 bases are TGCAGTGCTAGAGAGGGCGGGATTACTTACAATGAGCAGTTCTTC. Translation: CSAREGGITYNEQFF.

V gene TRBV5-5 combines with J gene TRBJ2-7; 15 positions match TRBD2. There are 15 residues in the CDR3. J was trimmed by 6 bases and V by 3 bases; bases with no gene match: 4. Germline V gene sequence: CDR1 SGHKS, CDR2 YYEKEE (reference sequence). In DNA form, the CDR3 reads TGTGCCAGCAGCTCTGGGACTAGCGGGGGGTTCGAGCAGTACTTC. It encodes CASSSGTSGGFEQYF.

V usage is TRBV27 and J usage is TRBJ2-6; perhaps D is TRBD1 or TRBD2 (5 bases each). This CDR3 is built from 17 residues. Deletions cut 2 bases from V and 2 bases from J, with 13 bases between. Germline V gene sequence: CDR1 MNHEY, CDR2 SMNVEV (reference sequence). CDR3 in DNA: TGTGCCAGCAGTTTAACAGGAGGAGTTCCTGGGGCCAACGTCCTGACTTTC. Protein product: CASSLTGGVPGANVLTF.

This rearrangement joins TRBV12-3 or TRBV12-4 to TRBJ1-5, with D possibly being TRBD1 (5 bases). V was clipped by 0 bases and J by 6 bases, with 9 bases between them. The CDR3 covers 14 residues. CDR3 loop: CASSLARGRQPQHF. The DNA for the CDR3 is TGTGCCAGCAGTTTAGCGAGGGGTCGTCAGCCCCAGCATTTT.

This clonotype was recorded at least ten times. The chain uses TRBV12-3 or TRBV12-4 and TRBJ2-3; TRBD2 matches 10 bases. CDR3 length equals 15 residues. V lost 4 bases, J lost 8 bases, and 9 bases stayed unmatched. The CDR3 region is CASSSTSGPYPTQYF. For the CDR3, the DNA is TGTGCCAGCAGTTCGACTAGCGGGCCCTACCCTACGCAGTATTTT.

The chain links TRBV4-1 to TRBJ1-1; D remains ambiguous. The CDR3 loop spans 18 amino acids. Trimming shortened V by 0 bases and J by 3 bases, and 20 bases separated the two germline ends. Germline V gene lookup returns CDR1 MGHRA and CDR2 YSYEKL. CDR3 DNA sequence: TGCGCCAGCAGCCAAGATATGAGGTACCAACTAGAGTACACTGAAGCTTTCTTT. It encodes CASSQDMRYQLEYTEAFF.

This clonotype occurred a few times. The J gene is TRBJ1-1, the V gene TRBV11-2; 7 bases line up with TRBD1. Germline V lookup: CDR1 SGHAT, CDR2 FQNNGV. CDR3 length equals 15 residues. J lost 5 bases, V lost 2 bases, and 8 bases had no gene match. The CDR3 coding sequence is TGTGCCAGCAGCTTATGGGACAGATTGGAGACTGAAGCTTTCTTT. This gives the protein CASSLWDRLETEAFF.

The genes are TRBV20-1 and TRBJ2-1; D is unresolved. Germline loops: CDR1 DFQATT, CDR2 SNEGSKA (reference sequence). This CDR3 is built from 17 residues. V lost 3 bases, J lost 0 bases, and 18 bases lay in between. In nucleotides, the CDR3 is TGCAGTGCTAGCCCTCACCACTGGGGATCCTCCTACAATGAGCAGTTCTTC. Its protein product is CSASPHHWGSSYNEQFF.

The chain has TRBV29-1 and TRBJ2-1; 8 bases are shared with TRBD1. The germline gives CDR1 SQVTM, CDR2 ANQGSEA. The CDR3 sequence is 16 residues long. With V trimmed by 1 base and J by 1 base, 6 bases remained unmatched. In DNA, the CDR3 is TGCAGCGTTGAAGTCCGGACAGGGTGGTCCTACAATGAGCAGTTCTTC. Residues: CSVEVRTGWSYNEQFF.

CDR3 sequence reads: CASSQDPGGIDTQYF. The CDR3 region has the DNA TGCGCCAGCAGCCAAGATCCGGGGGGAATAGATACGCAGTATTTT. The chain has TRBV4-1 and TRBJ2-3; 7 nucleotides align to TRBD2. Germline CDR1 and CDR2: MGHRA and YSYEKL. The CDR3 totals 15 residues. V shed 0 bases, J shed 5 bases, and the junction held 5 bases outside the gene matches.

This clonotype was observed a handful of times. This chain connects TRBV6-6 to TRBJ1-2, with D possibly being TRBD1 (6 bases). Deletions cut 7 bases from V and 6 bases from J, with 15 bases between. Germline CDR1 and CDR2: MNHNY and SVGAGI (reference sequence). The CDR3 loop spans 13 amino acids. Here the CDR3 reads CASNPQGHDGYTF. The CDR3 DNA sequence: TGTGCCAGCAACCCACAGGGCCATGATGGCTACACCTTC.

This rearrangement joins TRBV18 to TRBJ2-1, with D tentatively TRBD1 or TRBD2 (6 bases each). The CDR3 runs 17 residues. Deletions cut 2 bases from V and 2 bases from J, with 16 bases between. Germline CDR1 is KGHSH and CDR2 is LQKENI. CDR3 protein: CASSPEFGGLPYNEQFF. The DNA of the CDR3 is TGTGCCAGCTCACCAGAGTTTGGGGGGCTACCCTACAATGAGCAGTTCTTC.

Only a few counts were recorded for this clonotype. The rearrangement joins TRBV15 to TRBJ2-3; D uncertain. The germline CDR1 and CDR2 sequences are LNHNV and YYDKDF (reference sequence). CDR3 length equals 13 residues. V lost 4 bases, J lost 4 bases, and 9 bases lay in between. This CDR3 reads CATSILPADTQYF. The CDR3 region has the DNA TGTGCCACCAGCATCCTCCCGGCAGATACGCAGTATTTT. The full variable domain, in which reference TRBV15 and TRBJ2-3 provide the parts outside the CDR3, is DAMVIQNPRYQVTQFGKPVTLSCSQTLNHNVMYWYQQKSSQAPKLLFHYYDKDFNNEADTPDNFQSRRPNTSFCFLDIRSPGLGDTAMYLCATSILPADTQYFGPGTRLTVL.

V is TRBV6-5 and J is TRBJ2-2; D unresolved. Germline CDR1 and CDR2: MNHEY and SVGAGI. Trimming removed 7 bases from V and 0 bases from J, with 9 bases in between. The CDR3 has 14 amino acids. CDR3 in amino acids: CASKRYSNTGELFF. CDR3 bases: TGTGCCAGCAAGAGATATTCGAACACCGGGGAGCTGTTTTTT.

This clonotype turned up a few times. The chain couples TRBV6-5 to TRBJ1-2; D unresolved. Deletions cut 6 bases from V and 2 bases from J, with 22 bases between. The CDR3 length is 17 residues. Germline-derived CDR1 and CDR2 are MNHEY and SVGAGI. The CDR3 loop is CASSYGPDALGNYGYTF. In DNA, the CDR3 is TGTGCCAGCAGCTACGGCCCGGACGCCCTTGGAAACTATGGCTACACCTTC.

The chain uses TRBV7-6 and TRBJ2-2, with TRBD2 matching 10 bases. The CDR3 has 18 residues. Germline V gene sequence: CDR1 SGHVS, CDR2 FNYEAQ. After removal of 4 bases from V and 0 bases from J, the junction contained 8 bases not matched to a gene. Here the CDR3 reads CASSYRSGGPSNTGELFF. The CDR3 region has the DNA TGTGCCAGCAGCTACCGTAGCGGGGGGCCTTCGAACACCGGGGAGCTGTTTTTT.

This clonotype has only a few counts. The rearrangement links TRBV7-2 to TRBJ1-6; D remains unclear. V was shortened by 5 bases and J by 18 bases, with 17 bases between the two germline ends. Germline V gene sequence: CDR1 SGHTA, CDR2 FQGNSA. The CDR3 is made up of 12 amino acids. CDR3 nucleotides: TGTGCCAGCAGCATCGACGGACCCGCGCCCCACTTT. This translates into CASSIDGPAPHF.

This clonotype was counted many times. The rearrangement links TRBV6-2 or TRBV6-3 to TRBJ1-5; D not resolved. V gave up 0 bases and J gave up 2 bases, with 11 bases separating them. Germline CDR1 is MNHEY and CDR2 is SVGEGT. The CDR3 sequence is 16 residues long. The CDR3 loop is CASSYSSGRRNQPQHF. The CDR3 DNA is TGTGCCAGCAGTTACTCGTCAGGACGTCGCAATCAGCCCCAGCATTTT.

In this sample, this clonotype turned up many times. The chain carries TRBV7-6 and TRBJ1-3; 7 bases are a match to TRBD1. J lost 0 bases, V lost 3 bases, and 2 bases had no gene match. The CDR3 consists of 15 residues. Germline V gene lookup returns CDR1 SGHVS and CDR2 FNYEAQ. The CDR3 DNA reads as TGTGCCAGCAGCTTGACAGGGAGCTCTGGAAACACCATATATTTT. This sequence encodes CASSLTGSSGNTIYF.

V and J are TRBV19 and TRBJ2-7, with D possibly TRBD1 on 6 matching bases. V was pared by 5 bases and J by 0 bases, with 14 bases between. Germline-derived CDR1 and CDR2 are LNHDA and SQIVND (reference sequence). The CDR3 is made up of 15 amino acids. The CDR3 is CASSPTGNPSYEQYV. The CDR3 DNA reads as TGTGCCAGTAGTCCCACAGGGAATCCCTCCTACGAGCAGTACGTC.

V gene TRBV28 combines with J gene TRBJ1-2, with 7 bases lining up with TRBD1. The V gene end was trimmed by 6 bases and the J gene end by 7 bases; junction bases not matched to a gene: 14. This CDR3 is 15 amino acids long. Germline-derived CDR1 and CDR2 are MDHEN and SYDVKM. The CDR3 region is CASRADVDRDSGYTF. The CDR3 DNA reads as TGTGCCAGCAGGGCCGACGTTGACAGGGATAGTGGCTACACCTTC.

This clonotype was detected a few times. The rearrangement links TRBV4-3 to TRBJ1-1; D ambiguous. This CDR3 is built from 16 residues. V lost 0 bases to trimming and J lost 3 bases, with 14 bases between them. Germline V gene data show CDR1 as LGHNA and CDR2 as YSLEER. The CDR3 sequence is CASSQDPSGSHTEAFF. CDR3 nucleotide sequence: TGCGCCAGCAGCCAAGATCCCAGCGGCTCGCACACTGAAGCTTTCTTT.

This clonotype was seen repeatedly, ten times or more. J is TRBJ1-4 and V is TRBV6-5, with a weak D call TRBD1 (6 bases). The germline V and J ends were trimmed by 6 bases and 8 bases, with 16 bases remaining between them. The CDR3 length is 14 residues. CDR1 and CDR2 from the germline V gene are MNHEY and SVGAGI. The CDR3 nucleotides read TGTGCCAGCAGCCTCACAGGGAGTCTCGAAAAACTGTTTTTT. Translated, it gives CASSLTGSLEKLFF.